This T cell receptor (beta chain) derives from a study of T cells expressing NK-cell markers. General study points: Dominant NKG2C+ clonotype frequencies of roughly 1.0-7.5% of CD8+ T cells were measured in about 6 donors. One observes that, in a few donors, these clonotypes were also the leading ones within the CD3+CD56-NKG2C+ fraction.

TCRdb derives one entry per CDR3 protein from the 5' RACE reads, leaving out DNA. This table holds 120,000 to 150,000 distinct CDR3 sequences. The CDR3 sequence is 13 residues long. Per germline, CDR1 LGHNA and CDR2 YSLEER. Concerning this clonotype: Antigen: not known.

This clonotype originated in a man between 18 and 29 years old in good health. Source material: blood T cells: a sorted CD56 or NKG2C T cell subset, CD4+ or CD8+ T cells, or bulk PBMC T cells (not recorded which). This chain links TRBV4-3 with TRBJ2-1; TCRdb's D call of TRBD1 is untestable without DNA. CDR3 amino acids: CASSQSQGVEQFF.